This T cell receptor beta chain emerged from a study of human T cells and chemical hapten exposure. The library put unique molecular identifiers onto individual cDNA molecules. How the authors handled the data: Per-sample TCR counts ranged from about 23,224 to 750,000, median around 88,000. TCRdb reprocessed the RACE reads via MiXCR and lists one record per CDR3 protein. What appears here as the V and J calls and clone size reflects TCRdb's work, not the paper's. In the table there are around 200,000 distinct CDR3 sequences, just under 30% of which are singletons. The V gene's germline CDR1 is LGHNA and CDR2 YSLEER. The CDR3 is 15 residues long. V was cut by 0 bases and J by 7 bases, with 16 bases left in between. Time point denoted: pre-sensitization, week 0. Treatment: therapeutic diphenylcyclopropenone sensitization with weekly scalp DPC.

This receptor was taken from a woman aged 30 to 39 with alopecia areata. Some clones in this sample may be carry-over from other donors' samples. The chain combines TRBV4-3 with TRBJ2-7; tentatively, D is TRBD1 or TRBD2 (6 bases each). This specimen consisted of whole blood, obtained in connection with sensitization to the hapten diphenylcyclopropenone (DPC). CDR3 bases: TGCGCCAGCAGCCAAGAAAATACGGGGGCGAGTGAGCAGTACTTC. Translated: CASSQENTGASEQYF.